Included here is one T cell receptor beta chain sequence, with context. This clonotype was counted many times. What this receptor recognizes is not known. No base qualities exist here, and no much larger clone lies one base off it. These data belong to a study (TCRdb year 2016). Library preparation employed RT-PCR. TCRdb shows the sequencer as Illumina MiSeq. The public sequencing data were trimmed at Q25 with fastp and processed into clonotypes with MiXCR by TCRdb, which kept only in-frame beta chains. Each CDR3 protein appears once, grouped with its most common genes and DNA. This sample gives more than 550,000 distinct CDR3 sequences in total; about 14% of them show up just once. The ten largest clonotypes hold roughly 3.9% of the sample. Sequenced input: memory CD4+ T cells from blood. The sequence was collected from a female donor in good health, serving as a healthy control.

The DNA sequence reads TGCGCCAGCAGCGCGGGACTAGCGACGAATGAGCAGTTCTTC. Translated, it gives CASSAGLATNEQFF. Here the chain combines TRBV5-1 and TRBJ2-1, with 10 bases in between that match TRBD2. V is pruned by 4 bases and J by 7 bases, leaving 5 bases of the junction without a gene match. CDR1 SGHRS and CDR2 YFSETQ were looked up in the germline V gene. Taken from cysteine to phenylalanine, the CDR3 has 14 residues. The read is trimmed to its CDR3 DNA, 42 bases read in frame from base 1.